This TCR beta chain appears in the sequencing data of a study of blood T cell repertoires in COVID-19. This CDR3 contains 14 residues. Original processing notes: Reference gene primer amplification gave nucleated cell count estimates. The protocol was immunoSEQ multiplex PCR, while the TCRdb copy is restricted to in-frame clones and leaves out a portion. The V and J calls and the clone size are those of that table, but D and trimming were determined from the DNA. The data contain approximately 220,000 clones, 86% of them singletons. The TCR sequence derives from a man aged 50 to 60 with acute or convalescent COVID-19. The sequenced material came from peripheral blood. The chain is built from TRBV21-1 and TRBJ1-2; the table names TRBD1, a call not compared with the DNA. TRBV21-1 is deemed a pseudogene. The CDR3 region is CASRGTGEIYGYTF. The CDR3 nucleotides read TGTGCCAGCAGAGGGACAGGGGAAATCTATGGCTACACCTTC.